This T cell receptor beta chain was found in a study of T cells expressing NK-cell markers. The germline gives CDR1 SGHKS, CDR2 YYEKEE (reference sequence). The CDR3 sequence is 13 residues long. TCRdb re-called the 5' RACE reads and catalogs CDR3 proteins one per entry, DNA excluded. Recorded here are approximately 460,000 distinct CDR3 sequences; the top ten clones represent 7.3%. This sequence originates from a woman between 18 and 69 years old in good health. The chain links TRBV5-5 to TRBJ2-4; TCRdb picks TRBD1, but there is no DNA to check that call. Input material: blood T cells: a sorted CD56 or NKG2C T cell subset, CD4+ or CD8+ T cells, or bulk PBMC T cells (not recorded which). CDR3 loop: CASRRTGGNIQYF.